These 22 T cell receptor beta chains came from one sample sequenced in a study of CD8+ T cells in alopecia areata. Following RNA extraction, reverse transcription yielded cDNA that acted as the sequencing template. TCRdb's copy holds only in-frame clones and misses some; the assay was immunoSEQ multiplex PCR. The sample comprises about 200,000 clones, approximately 53% of which are singletons, and around 5.1% rests with the top ten. The material sequenced was CD8+ T cells sorted from blood. All receptors come from a human donor in good health.

This chain joins TRBV6-6 and TRBJ2-1; TRBD2 agrees at 8 bases. Per the germline V gene, CDR1 is MNHNY and CDR2 is SVGAGI (reference sequence). This CDR3 is built from 15 residues. V shed 0 bases, J shed 7 bases, and the junction held 5 bases outside the gene matches. As DNA, the CDR3 is TGTGCCAGCAGTTACTCGGCGGGGGGCCCAAATGAGCAGTTCTTC. It translates to CASSYSAGGPNEQFF.

This clone was detected only a few times. The rearrangement links TRBV4-1 to TRBJ2-7, with 10 positions matching TRBD2. V lost 4 bases, J lost 4 bases, and 13 bases stayed unmatched. CDR1 and CDR2 from the germline V gene are MGHRA and YSYEKL. This CDR3 comprises 17 residues. The CDR3 sequence is CASSLDPLAGIPYEQYF. CDR3 bases: TGCGCCAGCAGCCTCGACCCACTAGCGGGGATTCCGTACGAGCAGTACTTC.

The CDR3 region is CSARDGWNTEAFF. The CDR3 DNA reads as TGCAGCGCTAGGGACGGGTGGAACACTGAAGCTTTCTTT. The chain joins TRBV29-1 to TRBJ1-1; a possible D gene is TRBD1 (5 bases). Trimming cost V 7 bases and J 1 base, with 13 bases left between them. The CDR3 extends over 13 amino acids. Per germline, CDR1 SQVTM and CDR2 ANQGSEA.

The rearrangement links TRBV4-1 to TRBJ2-5, with D possibly being TRBD2 (5 bases). Trimming pared 1 base from V and 5 bases from J, leaving 11 bases between. CDR3 length: 14 amino acids. Germline assignment: CDR1 MGHRA and CDR2 YSYEKL. The CDR3 is CASSQASILETQYF. DNA of the CDR3: TGCGCCAGCAGCCAAGCTAGCATTCTTGAGACCCAGTACTTC.

V usage is TRBV5-1 and J usage is TRBJ1-5; D possibly corresponds to TRBD1 (5 bases). CDR1 is SGHRS and CDR2 is YFSETQ in the germline V gene. V was trimmed by 2 bases and J by 2 bases, leaving 11 bases between them. The CDR3 consists of 15 residues. CDR3 bases: TGCGCCAGCAGCTTCGAGGGGTTGGGCAATCAGCCCCAGCATTTT. Protein: CASSFEGLGNQPQHF.

The chain joins TRBV7-9 to TRBJ2-5; 9 bases line up with TRBD2. With V trimmed by 2 bases and J by 5 bases, 9 bases remained unmatched. The CDR3 is 16 residues long. Germline V gives CDR1 SEHNR, CDR2 FQNEAQ (reference sequence). CDR3 sequence (DNA): TGTGCCAGCAGCTTAACAACTAGCGGGTTGAGGGAGACCCAGTACTTC. Amino acids: CASSLTTSGLRETQYF.

This chain links TRBV5-1 with TRBJ1-5; 7 bases fit TRBD1. The germline V gene has CDR1 SGHRS and CDR2 YFSETQ. The length of the CDR3 is 13 residues. V was pared by 4 bases and J by 8 bases, with 6 bases of the junction left unmatched. CDR3 region: CASSQKTGKPQHF. CDR3 coding DNA: TGCGCCAGCAGCCAAAAGACAGGGAAGCCCCAGCATTTT.

This clone was recorded a few times. CDR3 sequence (DNA): TGTGCCAGCAGCCAGGGAGGCAATCAGCCCCAGCATTTT. Its translation is CASSQGGNQPQHF. This chain uses TRBV7-6 with TRBJ1-5, with D possibly matching TRBD1 (5 bases). V lost 5 bases to trimming and J lost 2 bases, with 7 bases between them. CDR3 length: 13 residues. Germline V gives CDR1 SGHVS, CDR2 FNYEAQ. Full variable domain (rest looked up from reference TRBV7-6 and TRBJ1-5): GAGVSQSPRYKVTKRGQDVALRCDPISGHVSLYWYRQALGQGPEFLTYFNYEAQQDKSGLPNDRFSAERPEGSISTLTIQRTEQRDSAMYRCASSQGGNQPQHFGDGTRLSIL.

V is TRBV19 and J is TRBJ2-3; TRBD2 is a possible D gene (5 bases). The V gene's germline CDR1 is LNHDA and CDR2 SQIVND (reference sequence). The length of the CDR3 is 14 residues. V was pared by 3 bases and J by 2 bases, with 9 bases between. Written as DNA, the CDR3 is TGTGCCAGTAGTATCGGACTTTACACAGATACGCAGTATTTT. Translation: CASSIGLYTDTQYF.

This clone was seen just once. J is TRBJ1-5 and V is TRBV4-2; TRBD1 aligns across 11 bases. V shed 4 bases and J 1 base; nucleotides not matched to a gene: 9. This CDR3 spans 18 amino acids. Germline V gene lookup returns CDR1 LGHNA and CDR2 YNFKEQ. Here the CDR3 reads CASSPDLGQGDSNQPQHF. CDR3 sequence (DNA): TGTGCCAGCAGCCCGGACCTGGGACAGGGGGACAGCAATCAGCCCCAGCATTTT.

This chain's CDR3 is CASSLGLGANYGYTF. The CDR3 DNA reads as TGTGCCAGCAGCTTAGGTCTGGGGGCGAACTATGGCTACACCTTC. This rearrangement joins TRBV7-9 to TRBJ1-2, with D possibly TRBD1 on 6 matching bases. Germline V gene sequence: CDR1 SEHNR, CDR2 FQNEAQ (reference sequence). V shed 1 base and J shed 2 bases, with 11 bases lying between them. CDR3 length equals 15 residues.

This clone was observed a handful of times. This chain links TRBV19 with TRBJ1-1; possible D gene TRBD1, 6 bases. Trimming removed 5 bases at V and 2 bases at J, with 15 bases between. Germline V gene sequence: CDR1 LNHDA, CDR2 SQIVND (reference sequence). The CDR3 consists of 15 residues. The CDR3 nucleotides are TGTGCCAGTAGTTGGGGGCAGCTGGGCAACACTGAAGCTTTCTTT. This gives the protein CASSWGQLGNTEAFF.

The gene calls are TRBV27 and TRBJ1-4; 8 bases agree with TRBD1. Trimming took 5 bases from V and 7 from J; bases not matched to a gene: 21. Looked up from germline, CDR1 is MNHEY and CDR2 is SMNVEV (reference sequence). The CDR3 loop spans 19 amino acids. CDR3 DNA: TGTGCCAGCAGTCCCTCGACAGGGGTGGGGTTTATCCCGACTGAAAAACTGTTTTTT. Translated: CASSPSTGVGFIPTEKLFF.

The genes are TRBV6-6 and TRBJ1-1; 7 bases agree with TRBD1. The CDR3 sequence is 14 residues long. J was trimmed by 2 bases and V by 7 bases; bases with no gene match: 7. Germline V lookup: CDR1 MNHNY, CDR2 SVGAGI (reference sequence). CDR3 sequence: CASTPNRGNTEAFF. CDR3 nucleotides: TGTGCCAGCACTCCAAACAGGGGAAACACTGAAGCTTTCTTT.

This rearrangement joins TRBV11-2 to TRBJ2-3; 8 bases are shared with TRBD1. CDR3 length: 16 amino acids. CDR1 and CDR2 (germline): SGHAT, FQNNGV. Trimming cost V 4 bases and J 4 bases; bases outside gene matches: 10. The CDR3 reads CASSSPEDRDADTQYF. The CDR3 DNA follows: TGTGCCAGCAGCTCCCCCGAGGACAGGGACGCAGATACGCAGTATTTT.

This sequence joins TRBV29-1 and TRBJ2-2; 9 nucleotides line up with TRBD1. The CDR3 spans 16 residues. Germline trimming cut 6 bases from V and 6 bases from J; bases unmatched to any gene: 14. Germline V gene lookup returns CDR1 SQVTM and CDR2 ANQGSEA. CDR3 bases: TGCAGCGTCCTAAACTCGAACAGGGGGCTGGCCGGGGAGCTGTTTTTT. This codes for CSVLNSNRGLAGELFF.

The gene calls are TRBV5-6 and TRBJ2-5; possible D gene TRBD1, 5 bases. The CDR3 contains 14 residues. Germline V gene sequence: CDR1 SGHDT, CDR2 YYEEEE. Trimming took off 4 bases at V and 5 bases at J, with 15 bases between the two ends. CDR3 in amino acids: CASSPRRVRETQYF. The CDR3, as DNA: TGTGCCAGCAGCCCTCGCAGGGTAAGGGAGACCCAGTACTTC.

This clone came up a few times. V and J are TRBV23-1 and TRBJ2-3; TRBD2 might be the D (6 bases). TRBV23-1 is treated as an ORF (open reading frame) with a function not yet certain. Trimming took off 0 bases at V and 4 bases at J, with 17 bases between the two ends. The length of the CDR3 is 17 residues. The CDR3 loop reads CASSQSGARGFADTQYF. CDR3 sequence (DNA): TGCGCCAGCAGTCAATCTGGGGCCCGGGGGTTTGCAGATACGCAGTATTTT.

J is TRBJ2-7 and V is TRBV25-1, with 7 positions matching TRBD1. Germline values: CDR1 MGHDK, CDR2 SYGVNS. V shed 5 bases, J shed 6 bases, and the junction held 1 base outside the gene matches. The CDR3 runs 11 residues. For the CDR3, the DNA is TGTGCCAGCAGTAACAGGGGCGAGCAGTACTTC. The encoded protein is CASSNRGEQYF.

The chain joins TRBV19 to TRBJ1-2; 9 nucleotides agree with TRBD1. V trimming: 7 bases; J trimming: 7 bases; junction bases outside the gene matches: 10. The germline V gene encodes CDR1 LNHDA and CDR2 SQIVND (reference sequence). The CDR3 totals 14 residues. CDR3 in amino acids: CASKEQGAGFGYTF. The CDR3 DNA reads TGTGCCAGTAAGGAACAGGGGGCGGGCTTTGGCTACACCTTC.

This chain links TRBV7-9 with TRBJ1-2; maybe TRBD1 (6 bases). Trimming shortened V by 5 bases and J by 6 bases, and 16 bases separated the two germline ends. There are 14 residues in the CDR3. Germline CDR1 SEHNR, CDR2 FQNEAQ (reference sequence). This chain's CDR3 is CASSPQGRADGYTF. The CDR3 bases are TGTGCCAGCAGCCCCCAGGGGAGGGCGGATGGCTACACCTTC.

J is TRBJ1-1 and V is TRBV5-4; D might be TRBD1 (5 bases). The CDR3 covers 16 residues. The germline V and J ends were trimmed by 2 bases and 1 base, with 15 bases remaining between them. Per germline, CDR1 SGHNT and CDR2 YYREEE (reference sequence). CDR3 nucleotides: TGTGCCAGCAGCTTTGATCCCGGGGCCTGGAACACTGAAGCTTTCTTT. Residues: CASSFDPGAWNTEAFF.